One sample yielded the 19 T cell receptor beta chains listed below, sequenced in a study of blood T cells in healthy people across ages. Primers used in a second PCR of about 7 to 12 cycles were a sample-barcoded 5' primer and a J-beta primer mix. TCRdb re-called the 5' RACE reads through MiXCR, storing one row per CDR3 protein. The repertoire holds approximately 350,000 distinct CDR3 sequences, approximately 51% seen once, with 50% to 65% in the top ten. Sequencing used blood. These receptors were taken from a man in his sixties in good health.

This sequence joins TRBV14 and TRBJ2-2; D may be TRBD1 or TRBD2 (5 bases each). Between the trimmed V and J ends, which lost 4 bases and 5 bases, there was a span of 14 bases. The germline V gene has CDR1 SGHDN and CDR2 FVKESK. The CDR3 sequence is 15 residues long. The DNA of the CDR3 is TGTGCCAGCAGCCGAAGGTCGGGACGGACCGGGGAGCTGTTTTTT. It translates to CASSRRSGRTGELFF. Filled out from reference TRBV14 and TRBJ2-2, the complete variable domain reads EAGVTQFPSHSVIEKGQTVTLRCDPISGHDNLYWYRRVMGKEIKFLLHFVKESKQDESGMPNNRFLAERTGGTYSTLKVQPAELEDSGVYFCASSRRSGRTGELFFGEGSRLTVL.

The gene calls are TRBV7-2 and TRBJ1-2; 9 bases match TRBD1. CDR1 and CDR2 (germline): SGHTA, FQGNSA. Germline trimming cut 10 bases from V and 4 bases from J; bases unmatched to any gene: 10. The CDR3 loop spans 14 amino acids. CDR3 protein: CATSLGQGVYGYTF. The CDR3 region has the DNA TGTGCCACCTCCTTGGGACAGGGTGTCTATGGCTACACCTTC.

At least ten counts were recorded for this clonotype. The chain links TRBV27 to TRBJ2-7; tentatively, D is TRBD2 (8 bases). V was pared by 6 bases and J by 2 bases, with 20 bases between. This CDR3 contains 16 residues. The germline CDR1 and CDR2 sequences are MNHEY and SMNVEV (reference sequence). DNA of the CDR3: TGTGCCAGCAGCCGGGGGGGGACAGCTAGAACCTACGAGCAGTACTTC. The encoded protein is CASSRGGTARTYEQYF.

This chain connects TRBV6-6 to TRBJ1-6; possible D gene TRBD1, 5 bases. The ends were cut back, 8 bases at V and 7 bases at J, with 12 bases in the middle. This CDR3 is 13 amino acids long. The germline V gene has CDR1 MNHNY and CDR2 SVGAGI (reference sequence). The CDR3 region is CASLGAINSPLHF. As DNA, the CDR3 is TGTGCCAGCCTTGGGGCCATAAATTCACCCCTCCACTTT.

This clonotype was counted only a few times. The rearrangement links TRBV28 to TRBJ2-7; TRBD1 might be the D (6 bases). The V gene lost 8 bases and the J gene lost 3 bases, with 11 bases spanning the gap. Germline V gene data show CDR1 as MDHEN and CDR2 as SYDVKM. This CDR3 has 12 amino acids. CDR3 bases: TGTGCCAGCGTTGACAGGTACTACGAGCAGTACTTC. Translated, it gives CASVDRYYEQYF.

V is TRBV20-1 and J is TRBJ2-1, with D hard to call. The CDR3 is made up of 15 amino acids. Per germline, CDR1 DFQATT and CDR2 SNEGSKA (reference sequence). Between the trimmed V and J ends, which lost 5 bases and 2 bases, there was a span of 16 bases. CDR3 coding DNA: TGCAGTGCTCCGAACACCAAGTCAGCCTACAATGAGCAGTTCTTC. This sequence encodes CSAPNTKSAYNEQFF.

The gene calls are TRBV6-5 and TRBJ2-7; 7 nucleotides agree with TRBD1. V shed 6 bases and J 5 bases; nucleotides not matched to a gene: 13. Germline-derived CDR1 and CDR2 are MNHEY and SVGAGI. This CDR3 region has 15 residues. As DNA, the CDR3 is TGTGCCAGCAGGAAGCCGGGACAGAGAGCCGACGAGCAGTACTTC. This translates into CASRKPGQRADEQYF.

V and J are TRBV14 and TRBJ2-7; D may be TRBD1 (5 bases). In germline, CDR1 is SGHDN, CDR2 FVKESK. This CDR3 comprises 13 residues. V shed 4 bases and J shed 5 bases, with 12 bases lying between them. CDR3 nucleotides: TGTGCCAGCAGCCGACAGATTGGTGACGAGCAGTACTTC. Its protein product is CASSRQIGDEQYF.

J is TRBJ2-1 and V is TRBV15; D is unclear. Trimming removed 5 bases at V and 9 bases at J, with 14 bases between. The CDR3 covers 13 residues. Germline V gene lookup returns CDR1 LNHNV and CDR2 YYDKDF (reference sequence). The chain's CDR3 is CATSGKIGFEQFF. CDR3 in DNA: TGTGCCACCAGCGGTAAAATTGGGTTTGAGCAGTTCTTC. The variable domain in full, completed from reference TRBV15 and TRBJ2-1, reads DAMVIQNPRYQVTQFGKPVTLSCSQTLNHNVMYWYQQKSSQAPKLLFHYYDKDFNNEADTPDNFQSRRPNTSFCFLDIRSPGLGDTAMYLCATSGKIGFEQFFGPGTRLTVL.

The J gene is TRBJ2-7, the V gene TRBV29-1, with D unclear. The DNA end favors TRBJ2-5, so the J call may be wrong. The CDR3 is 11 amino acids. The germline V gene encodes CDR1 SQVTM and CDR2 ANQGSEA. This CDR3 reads CSVLVEETQYF. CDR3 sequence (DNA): TGCAGCGTGTTGGTGGAGGAGACCCAGTACTTC.

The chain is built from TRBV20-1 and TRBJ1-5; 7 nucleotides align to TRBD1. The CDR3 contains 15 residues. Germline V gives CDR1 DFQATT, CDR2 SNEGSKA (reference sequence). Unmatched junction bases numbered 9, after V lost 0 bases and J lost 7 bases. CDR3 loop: CSARDRGGQRQPQHF. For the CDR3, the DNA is TGCAGTGCTAGAGATCGAGGGGGACAGAGACAGCCCCAGCATTTT.

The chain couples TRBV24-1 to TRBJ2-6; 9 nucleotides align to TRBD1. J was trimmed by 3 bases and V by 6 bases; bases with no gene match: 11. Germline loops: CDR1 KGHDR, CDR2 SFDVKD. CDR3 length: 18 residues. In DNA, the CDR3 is TGTGCCACCAGTCATGGGACAGGGTTAAACTATGGGGCCAACGTCCTGACTTTC. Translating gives CATSHGTGLNYGANVLTF.

CDR3 loop: CSVEDQGDTQYF. The DNA of the CDR3 is TGCAGCGTTGAAGATCAGGGGGATACGCAGTATTTT. The chain couples TRBV29-1 to TRBJ2-3; a possible D gene is TRBD1 (6 bases). The CDR3 spans 12 residues. CDR1 and CDR2 from the germline V gene are SQVTM and ANQGSEA. V lost 0 bases, J lost 6 bases, and 7 bases lay in between.

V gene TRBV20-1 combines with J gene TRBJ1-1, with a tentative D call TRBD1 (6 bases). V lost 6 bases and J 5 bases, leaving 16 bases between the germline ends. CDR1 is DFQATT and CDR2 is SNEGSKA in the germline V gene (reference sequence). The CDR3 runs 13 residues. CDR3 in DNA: TGCAGTGCCGCGAGGGGGAAGGGGACTGAAGCTTTCTTT. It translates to CSAARGKGTEAFF.

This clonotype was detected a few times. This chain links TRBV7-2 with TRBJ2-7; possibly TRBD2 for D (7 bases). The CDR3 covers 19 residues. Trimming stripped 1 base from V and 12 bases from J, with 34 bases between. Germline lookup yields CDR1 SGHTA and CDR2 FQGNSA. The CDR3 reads CASSLVRGPQAGERGKLYF. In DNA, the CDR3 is TGTGCCAGCAGCTTAGTACGGGGTCCCCAGGCGGGAGAAAGGGGGAAGCTGTACTTC.

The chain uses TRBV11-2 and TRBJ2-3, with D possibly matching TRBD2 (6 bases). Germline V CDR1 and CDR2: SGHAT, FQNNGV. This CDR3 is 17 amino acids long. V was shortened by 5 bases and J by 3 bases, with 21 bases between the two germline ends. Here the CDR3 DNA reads TGTGCCAGCAGCCCTGGCGCTTCCGGGGGAAGGACAGATACGCAGTATTTT. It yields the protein CASSPGASGGRTDTQYF.

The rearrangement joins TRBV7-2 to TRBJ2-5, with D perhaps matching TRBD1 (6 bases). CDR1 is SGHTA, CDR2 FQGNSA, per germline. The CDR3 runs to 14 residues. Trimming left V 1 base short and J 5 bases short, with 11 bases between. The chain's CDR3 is CASSLGGTGETQYF. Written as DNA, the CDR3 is TGTGCCAGCAGCTTAGGGGGTACAGGGGAGACCCAGTACTTC.

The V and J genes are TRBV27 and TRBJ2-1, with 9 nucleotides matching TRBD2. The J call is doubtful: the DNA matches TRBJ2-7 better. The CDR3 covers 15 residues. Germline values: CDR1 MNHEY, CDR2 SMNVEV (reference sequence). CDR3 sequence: CASSLGLARYNEQYF. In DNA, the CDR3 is TGTGCCAGCAGTCTCGGACTAGCGCGCTACAATGAGCAGTACTTC.

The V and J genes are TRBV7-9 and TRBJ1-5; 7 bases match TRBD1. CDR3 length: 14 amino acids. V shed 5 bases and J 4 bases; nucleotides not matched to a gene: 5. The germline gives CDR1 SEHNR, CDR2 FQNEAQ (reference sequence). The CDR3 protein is CASSRQGVNQPQHF. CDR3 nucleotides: TGTGCCAGCAGCCGACAGGGCGTAAATCAGCCCCAGCATTTT.